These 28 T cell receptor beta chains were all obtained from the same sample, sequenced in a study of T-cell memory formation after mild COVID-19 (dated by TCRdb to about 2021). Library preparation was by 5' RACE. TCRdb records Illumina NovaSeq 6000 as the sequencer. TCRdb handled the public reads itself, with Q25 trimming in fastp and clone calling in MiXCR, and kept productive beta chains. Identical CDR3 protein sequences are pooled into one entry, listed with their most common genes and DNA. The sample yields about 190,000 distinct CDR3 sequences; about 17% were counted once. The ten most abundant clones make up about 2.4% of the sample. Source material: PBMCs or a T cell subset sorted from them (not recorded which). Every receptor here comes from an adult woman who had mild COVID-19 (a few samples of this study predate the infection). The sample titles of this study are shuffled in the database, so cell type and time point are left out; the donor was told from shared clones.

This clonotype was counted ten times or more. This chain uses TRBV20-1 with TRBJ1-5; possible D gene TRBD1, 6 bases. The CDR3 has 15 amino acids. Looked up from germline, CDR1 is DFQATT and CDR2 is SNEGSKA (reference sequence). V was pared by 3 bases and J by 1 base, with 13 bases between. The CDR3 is CSARGGGGSNQPQHF. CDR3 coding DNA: TGCAGTGCTAGGGGGGGTGGGGGCAGCAATCAGCCCCAGCATTTT.

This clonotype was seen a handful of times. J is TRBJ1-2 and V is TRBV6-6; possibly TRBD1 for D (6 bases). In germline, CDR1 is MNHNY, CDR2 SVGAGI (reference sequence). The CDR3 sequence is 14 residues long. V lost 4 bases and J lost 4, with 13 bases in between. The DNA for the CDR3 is TGTGCCAGCAGTTGGGAACAGGGATTCTATGGCTACACCTTC. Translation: CASSWEQGFYGYTF.

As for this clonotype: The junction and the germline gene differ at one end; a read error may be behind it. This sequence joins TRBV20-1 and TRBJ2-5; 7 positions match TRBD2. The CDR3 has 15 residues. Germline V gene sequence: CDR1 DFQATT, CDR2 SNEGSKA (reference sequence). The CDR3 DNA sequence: TGCAGTGCTAGATTACGGGTGGGGGGGACCGAGACACAGTACTTC. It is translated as CSARLRVGGTETQYF.

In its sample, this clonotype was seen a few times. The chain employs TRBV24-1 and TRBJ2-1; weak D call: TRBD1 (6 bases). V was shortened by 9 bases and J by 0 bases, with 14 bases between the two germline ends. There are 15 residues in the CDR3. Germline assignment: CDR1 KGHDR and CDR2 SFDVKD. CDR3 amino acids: CATGTRRNSYNEQFF. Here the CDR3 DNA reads TGTGCCACCGGGACACGGCGGAACTCCTACAATGAGCAGTTCTTC.

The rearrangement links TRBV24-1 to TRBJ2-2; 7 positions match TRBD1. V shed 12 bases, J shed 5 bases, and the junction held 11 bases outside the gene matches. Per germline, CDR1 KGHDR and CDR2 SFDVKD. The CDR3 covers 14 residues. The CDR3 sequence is CAPRKGAETGELFF. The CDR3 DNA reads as TGTGCCCCGAGAAAGGGGGCAGAAACCGGGGAGCTGTTTTTT.

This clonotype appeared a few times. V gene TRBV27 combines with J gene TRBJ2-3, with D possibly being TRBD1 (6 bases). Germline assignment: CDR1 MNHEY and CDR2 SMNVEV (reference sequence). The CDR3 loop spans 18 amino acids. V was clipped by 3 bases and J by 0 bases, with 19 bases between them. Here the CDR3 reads CASSFYGYWDKSTDTQYF. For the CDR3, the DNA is TGTGCCAGCAGTTTTTATGGGTATTGGGACAAAAGCACAGATACGCAGTATTTT.

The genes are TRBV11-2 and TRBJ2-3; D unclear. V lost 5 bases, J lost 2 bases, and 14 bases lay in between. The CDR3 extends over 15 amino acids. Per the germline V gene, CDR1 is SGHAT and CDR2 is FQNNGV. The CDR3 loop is CASSRSTLTTDTQYF. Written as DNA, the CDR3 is TGTGCCAGCAGCCGTTCGACTCTCACCACAGATACGCAGTATTTT.

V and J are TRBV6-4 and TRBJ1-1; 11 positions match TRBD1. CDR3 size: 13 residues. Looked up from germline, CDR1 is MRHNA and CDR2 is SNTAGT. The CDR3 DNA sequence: TGTGGGGAAGGGACAGGGGGAAACACTGAAGCTTTCTTT. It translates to CGEGTGGNTEAFF.

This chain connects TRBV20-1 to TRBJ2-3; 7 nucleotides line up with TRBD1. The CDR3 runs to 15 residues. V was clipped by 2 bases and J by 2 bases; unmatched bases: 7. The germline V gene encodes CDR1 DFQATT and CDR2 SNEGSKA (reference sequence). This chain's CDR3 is CSARKTGKATDTQYF. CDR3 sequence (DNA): TGCAGTGCTAGAAAGACAGGGAAAGCCACAGATACGCAGTATTTT.

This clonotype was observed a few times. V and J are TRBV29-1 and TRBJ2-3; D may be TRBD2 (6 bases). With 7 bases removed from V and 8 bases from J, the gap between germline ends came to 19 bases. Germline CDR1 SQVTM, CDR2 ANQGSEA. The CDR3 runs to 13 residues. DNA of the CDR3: TGCAGCGAGGCTGGAGGGAGTGGAGGTACGCAGTATTTT. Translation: CSEAGGSGGTQYF.

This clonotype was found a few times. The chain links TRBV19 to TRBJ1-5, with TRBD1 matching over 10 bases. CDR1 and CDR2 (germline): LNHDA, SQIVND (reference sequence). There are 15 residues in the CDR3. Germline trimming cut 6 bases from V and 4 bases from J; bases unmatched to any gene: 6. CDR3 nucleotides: TGTGCCAGTAGCTCCGGGACAGGGGCGAATCAGCCCCAGCATTTT. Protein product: CASSSGTGANQPQHF.

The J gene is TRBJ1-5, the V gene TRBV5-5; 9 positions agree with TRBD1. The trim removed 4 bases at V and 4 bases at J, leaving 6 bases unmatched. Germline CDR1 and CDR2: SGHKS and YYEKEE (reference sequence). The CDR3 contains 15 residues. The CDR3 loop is CASSDQQGANQPQHF. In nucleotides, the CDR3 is TGTGCCAGCAGCGACCAACAGGGGGCAAATCAGCCCCAGCATTTT.

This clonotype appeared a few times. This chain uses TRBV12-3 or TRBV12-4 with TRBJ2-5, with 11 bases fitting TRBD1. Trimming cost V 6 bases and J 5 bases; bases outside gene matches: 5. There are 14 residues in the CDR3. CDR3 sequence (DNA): TGTGCCAGCAGCCGGACAGGGGGCATGGAGACCCAGTACTTC. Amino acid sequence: CASSRTGGMETQYF.

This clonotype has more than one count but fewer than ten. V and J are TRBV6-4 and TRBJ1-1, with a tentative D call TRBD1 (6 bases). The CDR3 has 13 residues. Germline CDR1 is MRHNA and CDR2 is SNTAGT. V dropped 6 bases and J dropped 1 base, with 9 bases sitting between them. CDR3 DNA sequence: TGTGCCAGCAGCGGGACAACGAACACTGAAGCTTTCTTT. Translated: CASSGTTNTEAFF.

DNA for the CDR3: TGTGCCAGCAGTCCGCGGACTGGGTACCAAGAGACCCAGTACTTC. Translated, it gives CASSPRTGYQETQYF. The V call is TRBV12-3 or TRBV12-4, the J call TRBJ2-5; D perhaps matches TRBD2 (5 bases). The CDR3 consists of 15 residues. Between the trimmed V and J ends, which lost 5 bases and 0 bases, there was a span of 13 bases.

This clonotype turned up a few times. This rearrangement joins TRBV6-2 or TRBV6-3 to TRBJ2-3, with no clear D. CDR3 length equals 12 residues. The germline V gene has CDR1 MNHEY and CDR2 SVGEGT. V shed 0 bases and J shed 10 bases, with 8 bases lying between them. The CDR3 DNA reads TGTGCCAGCAGTTACTCGGGGAAAGCGCAGTATTTT. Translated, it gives CASSYSGKAQYF.

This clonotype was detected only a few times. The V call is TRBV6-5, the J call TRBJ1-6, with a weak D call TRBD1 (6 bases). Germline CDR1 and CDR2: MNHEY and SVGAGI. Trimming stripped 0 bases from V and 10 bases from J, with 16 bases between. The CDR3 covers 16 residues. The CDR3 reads CASSYSMADRTSPLHF. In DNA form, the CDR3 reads TGTGCCAGCAGTTACTCTATGGCGGACAGAACCTCACCCCTCCACTTT.

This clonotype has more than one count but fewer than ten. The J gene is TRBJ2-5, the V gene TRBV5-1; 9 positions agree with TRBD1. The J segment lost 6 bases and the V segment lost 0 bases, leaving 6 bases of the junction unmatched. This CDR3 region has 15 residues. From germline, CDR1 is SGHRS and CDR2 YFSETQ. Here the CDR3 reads CASSLGGQGSKTQYF. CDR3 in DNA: TGCGCCAGCAGCTTGGGTGGACAGGGGTCTAAGACCCAGTACTTC.

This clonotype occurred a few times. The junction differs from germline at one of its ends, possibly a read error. As DNA, the CDR3 is TGTGCCAGCAGCTTAAAGGTCTCTCCGGAGTTT. This sequence encodes CASSLKVSPEF. The chain has TRBV11-3 and TRBJ1-1; no clear D gene. The CDR3 sequence is 11 residues long. The V gene's germline CDR1 is SGHNT and CDR2 YENEEA. Filled out from reference TRBV11-3 and TRBJ1-1, the complete variable domain reads EAGVVQSPRYKIIEKKQPVAFWCNPISGHNTLYWYLQNLGQGPELLIRYENEEAVDDSQLPKDRFSAERLKGVDSTLKIQPAELGDSAVYLCASSLKVSPEFGQGTRLTVV.

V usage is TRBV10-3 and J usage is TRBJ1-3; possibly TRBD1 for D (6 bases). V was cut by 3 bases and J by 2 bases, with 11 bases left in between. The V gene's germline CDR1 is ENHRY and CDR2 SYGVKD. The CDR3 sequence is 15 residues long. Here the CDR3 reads CAISDSGVAGNTIYF. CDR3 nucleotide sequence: TGTGCCATCAGTGATTCAGGGGTGGCTGGAAACACCATATATTTT.

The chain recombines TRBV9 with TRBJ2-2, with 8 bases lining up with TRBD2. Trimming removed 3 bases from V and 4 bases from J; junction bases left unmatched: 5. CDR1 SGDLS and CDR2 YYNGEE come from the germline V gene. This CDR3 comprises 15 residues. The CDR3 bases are TGTGCCAGCAGCGGTAGCGGGGCGAGCACCGGGGAGCTGTTTTTT. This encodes CASSGSGASTGELFF.

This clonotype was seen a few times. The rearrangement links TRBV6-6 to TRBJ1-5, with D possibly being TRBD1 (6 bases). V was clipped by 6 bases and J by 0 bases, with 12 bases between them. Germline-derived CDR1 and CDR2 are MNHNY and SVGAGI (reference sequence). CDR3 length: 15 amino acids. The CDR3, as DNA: TGTGCCAGCAGACAAGGACAGATTAGCAATCAGCCCCAGCATTTT. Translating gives CASRQGQISNQPQHF.

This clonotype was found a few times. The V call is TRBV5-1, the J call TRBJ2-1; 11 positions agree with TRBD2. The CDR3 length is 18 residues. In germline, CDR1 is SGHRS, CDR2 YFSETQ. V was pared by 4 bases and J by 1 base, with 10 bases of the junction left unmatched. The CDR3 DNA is TGCGCCAGCAGCCCCCGGGATAGCGGGGGGGGTTCCTACAATGAGCAGTTCTTC. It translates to CASSPRDSGGGSYNEQFF.

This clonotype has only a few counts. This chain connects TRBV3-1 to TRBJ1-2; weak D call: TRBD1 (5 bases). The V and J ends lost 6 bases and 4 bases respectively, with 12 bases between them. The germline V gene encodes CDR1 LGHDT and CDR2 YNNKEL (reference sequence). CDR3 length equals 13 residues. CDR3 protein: CASRGRGPYGYTF. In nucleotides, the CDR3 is TGTGCCAGCAGGGGACGGGGACCCTATGGCTACACCTTC.

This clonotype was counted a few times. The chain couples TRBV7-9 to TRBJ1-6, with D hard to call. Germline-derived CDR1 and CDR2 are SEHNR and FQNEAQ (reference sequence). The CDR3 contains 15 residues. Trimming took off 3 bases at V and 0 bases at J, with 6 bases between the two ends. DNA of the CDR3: TGTGCCAGCAGCTTTGGTCCCTCCTATAATTCACCCCTCCACTTT. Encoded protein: CASSFGPSYNSPLHF. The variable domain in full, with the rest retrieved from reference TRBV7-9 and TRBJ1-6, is DTGVSQNPRHKITKRGQNVTFRCDPISEHNRLYWYRQTLGQGPEFLTYFQNEAQLEKSRLLSDRFSAERPKGSFSTLEIQRTEQGDSAMYLCASSFGPSYNSPLHFGNGTRLTVT.

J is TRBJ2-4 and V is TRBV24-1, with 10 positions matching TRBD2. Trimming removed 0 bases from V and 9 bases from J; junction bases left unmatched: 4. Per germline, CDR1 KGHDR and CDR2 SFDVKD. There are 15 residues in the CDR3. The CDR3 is CATSDLQSGRVIQYF. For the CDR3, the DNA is TGTGCCACCAGTGATTTGCAAAGCGGGAGGGTCATTCAGTACTTC.

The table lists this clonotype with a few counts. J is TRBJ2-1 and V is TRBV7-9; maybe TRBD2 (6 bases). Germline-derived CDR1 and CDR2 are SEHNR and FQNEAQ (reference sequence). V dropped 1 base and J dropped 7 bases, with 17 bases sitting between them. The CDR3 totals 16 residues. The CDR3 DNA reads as TGTGCCAGCAGCTTAGAGGGATTCCGGGGGACGAATGAGCAGTTCTTC. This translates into CASSLEGFRGTNEQFF.

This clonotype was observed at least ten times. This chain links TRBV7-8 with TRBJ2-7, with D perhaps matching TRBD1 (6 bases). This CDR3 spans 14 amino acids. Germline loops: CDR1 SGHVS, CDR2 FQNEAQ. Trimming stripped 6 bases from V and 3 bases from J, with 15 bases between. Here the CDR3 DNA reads TGTGCCAGCAGGAAGGGACATACGGACTACGAGCAGTACTTC. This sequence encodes CASRKGHTDYEQYF.